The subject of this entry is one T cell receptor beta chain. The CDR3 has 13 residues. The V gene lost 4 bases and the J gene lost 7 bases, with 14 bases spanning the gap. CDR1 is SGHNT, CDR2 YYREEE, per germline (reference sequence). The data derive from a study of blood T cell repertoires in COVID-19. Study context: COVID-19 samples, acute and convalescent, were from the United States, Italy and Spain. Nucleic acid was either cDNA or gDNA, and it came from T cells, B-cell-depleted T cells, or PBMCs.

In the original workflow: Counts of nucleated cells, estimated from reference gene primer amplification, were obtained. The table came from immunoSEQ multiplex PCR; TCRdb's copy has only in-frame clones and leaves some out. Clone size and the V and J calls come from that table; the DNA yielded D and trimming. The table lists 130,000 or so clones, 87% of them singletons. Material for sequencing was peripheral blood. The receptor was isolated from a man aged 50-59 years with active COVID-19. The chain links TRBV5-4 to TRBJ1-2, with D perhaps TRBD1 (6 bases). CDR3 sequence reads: CASSLPGTSGYTF. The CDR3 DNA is TGTGCCAGCAGCCTCCCTGGGACAAGTGGCTACACCTTC.